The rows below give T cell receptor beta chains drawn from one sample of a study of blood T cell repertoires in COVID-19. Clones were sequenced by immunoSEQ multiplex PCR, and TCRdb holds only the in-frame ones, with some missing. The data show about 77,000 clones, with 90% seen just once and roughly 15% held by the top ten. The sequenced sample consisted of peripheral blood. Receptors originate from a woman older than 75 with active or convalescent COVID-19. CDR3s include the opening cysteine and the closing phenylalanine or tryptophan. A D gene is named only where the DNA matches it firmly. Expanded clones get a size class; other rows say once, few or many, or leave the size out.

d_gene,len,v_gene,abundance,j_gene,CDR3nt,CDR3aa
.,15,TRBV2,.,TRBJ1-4,TGTGCCAGCAGTGCGGCAGGGAGGCGAGGTGAAAAACTGTTTTTT,CASSAAGRRGEKLFF
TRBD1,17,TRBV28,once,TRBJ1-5,TGTGCCAGCAGTTCGACAGGGCTGGGATATAGCAATCAGCCCCAGCATTTT,CASSSTGLGYSNQPQHF
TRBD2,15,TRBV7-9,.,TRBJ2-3,TGTGCCAGCAGCCCACTAGCGGTTAGCACAGATACGCAGTATTTT,CASSPLAVSTDTQYF
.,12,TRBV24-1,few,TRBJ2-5,TGTGCCACCAGTGATTATGAGGGGGCCCAGTACTTC,CATSDYEGAQYF
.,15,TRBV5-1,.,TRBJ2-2,TGCGCCAGCAGACGGTCTACACAGGGTTCCGGGGAGCTGTTTTTT,CASRRSTQGSGELFF
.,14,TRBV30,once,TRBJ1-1,TGTGCCTGGAGTGTGGGACATCCGGTCCCTGAAGCTTTCTTT,CAWSVGHPVPEAFF
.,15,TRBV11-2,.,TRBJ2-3,TGTGCCAGCAGCACCCGGGACATCTACACAGATACGCAGTATTTT,CASSTRDIYTDTQYF
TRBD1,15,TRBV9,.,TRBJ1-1,TGTGCCAGCAACCCGGGACAGGGTAGAAGCACTGAAGCTTTCTTT,CASNPGQGRSTEAFF
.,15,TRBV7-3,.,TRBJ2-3,TGTGCCAGCAGCTTAGCGGGGGCACGCACAGATACGCAGTATTTT,CASSLAGARTDTQYF
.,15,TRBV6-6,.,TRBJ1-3,TGTGCCAGCAGTTACAGGAGTGTCTCTGGAAACACCATATATTTT,CASSYRSVSGNTIYF
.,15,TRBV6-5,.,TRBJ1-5,TGTGCCAGCAGTTACTCGGTTACTGTAAATCAGCCCCAGCATTTT,CASSYSVTVNQPQHF
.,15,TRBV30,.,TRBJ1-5,TGTGCCTGGAGTGTGGGAGGGGTCGGCAATCAGCCCCAGCATTTT,CAWSVGGVGNQPQHF
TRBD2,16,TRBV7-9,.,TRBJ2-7,TGTGCCAGCAGCCCCGGGGCGGTAGGGAGGGTTTACGAGCAGTACTTC,CASSPGAVGRVYEQYF
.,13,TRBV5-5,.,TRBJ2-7,TGTGCCAGCAGCTTTGAGGGTTTCAACGAGCAGTACTTC,CASSFEGFNEQYF
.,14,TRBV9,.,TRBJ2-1,TGTGCCAGCAGCGTAGTGCCCGCAGGGGATGAGCAGTTCTTC,CASSVVPAGDEQFF
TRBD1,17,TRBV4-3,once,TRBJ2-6,TGCGCCAGCAGCCCAGAACCAGGGGGCCCTGGGGCCAACGTCCTGACTTTC,CASSPEPGGPGANVLTF
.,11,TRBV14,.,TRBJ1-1,TGTGCCAGCAGTCCGGGACACGAAGCTTTCTTT,CASSPGHEAFF
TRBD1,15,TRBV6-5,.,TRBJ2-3,TGTGCCAGCGGGGGGACAGGGACTAGCACAGATACGCAGTATTTT,CASGGTGTSTDTQYF
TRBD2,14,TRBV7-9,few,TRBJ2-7,TGTGCCAGCAGCTTAGGCGGGGGGGCCTACGAGCAGTACTTC,CASSLGGGAYEQYF
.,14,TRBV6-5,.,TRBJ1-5,TGTGCCAGCAGTCGCCTGACAGGCTCTCAGCCCCAGCATTTT,CASSRLTGSQPQHF
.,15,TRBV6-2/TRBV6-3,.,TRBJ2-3,TGTGCCAGCAGTTACGGGGTTAGCGGCGGGGATACGCAGTATTTT,CASSYGVSGGDTQYF
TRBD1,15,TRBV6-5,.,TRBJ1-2,TGTGCCAGCAGTTACTCGCGCAGGGGGATACATGGCTACACCTTC,CASSYSRRGIHGYTF
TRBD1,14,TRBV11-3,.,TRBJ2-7,TGTGCCAGCAGACTTAGCAGGGGGAGATACGAGCAGTACTTC,CASRLSRGRYEQYF
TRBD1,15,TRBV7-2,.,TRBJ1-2,TGTGCCAGCAGCACCCGGACAGGGGGCTTGGGTGGCTACACCTTC,CASSTRTGGLGGYTF
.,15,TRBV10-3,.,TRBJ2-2,TGTGCCATCAGTGACCCCGGGGTTGACACCGGGGAGCTGTTTTTT,CAISDPGVDTGELFF
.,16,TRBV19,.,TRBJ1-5,TGTGCCAGTAGTCTAAGGGGTGCCAGGAGCAATCAGCCCCAGCATTTT,CASSLRGARSNQPQHF
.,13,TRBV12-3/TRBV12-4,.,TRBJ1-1,TGTGCCAGCAGTTTTAGACAGAACACTGAAGCTTTCTTT,CASSFRQNTEAFF
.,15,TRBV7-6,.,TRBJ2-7,TGTGCCAGCACCCAGAAATCAGCCGGGTACTACGAGCAGTACTTC,CASTQKSAGYYEQYF
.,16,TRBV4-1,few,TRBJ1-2,TGCGCCAGCAGCCAAGCCGCGGGATCGTCTAACTATGGCTACACCTTC,CASSQAAGSSNYGYTF
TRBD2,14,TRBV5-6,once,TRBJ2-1,TGTGCCAGCACCACAGCGGGGGGCTACAATGAGCAGTTCTTC,CASTTAGGYNEQFF
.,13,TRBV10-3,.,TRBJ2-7,TGTGCCATCAGTGGGGGGCCACGTTACGAGCAGTACTTC,CAISGGPRYEQYF
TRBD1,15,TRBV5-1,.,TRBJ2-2,TGCGCCAGCAGCGTTGACAGGGTAGACACCGGGGAGCTGTTTTTT,CASSVDRVDTGELFF
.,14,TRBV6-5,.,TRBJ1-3,TGTGCCAGCCGGAATGGCCGGAGAGGAAACACCATATATTTT,CASRNGRRGNTIYF
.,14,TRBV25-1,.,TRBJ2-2,TGTGCCAGCAGTGAATATCGGAACACCGGGGAGCTGTTTTTT,CASSEYRNTGELFF
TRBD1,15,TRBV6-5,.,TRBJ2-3,TGTGCCAGCAGCCCGAGGACAGGGAGCACAGATACGCAGTATTTT,CASSPRTGSTDTQYF
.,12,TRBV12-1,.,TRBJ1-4,TGTGCCAGCAGCTACGGGGGGGAAAAACTGTTTTTT,CASSYGGEKLFF
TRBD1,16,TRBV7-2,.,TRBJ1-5,TGTGCCAGCAGCTATAGAACAGGGGGACTCAATCAGCCCCAGCATTTT,CASSYRTGGLNQPQHF
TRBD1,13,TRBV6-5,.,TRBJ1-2,TGTGCCAGCAGTCAACGCCAGGGGGGTGGCTACACCTTC,CASSQRQGGGYTF
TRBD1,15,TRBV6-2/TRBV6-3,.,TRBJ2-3,TGTGCCAGCAGTTACGGTCAGAAGGGGGCGGATACGCAGTATTTT,CASSYGQKGADTQYF
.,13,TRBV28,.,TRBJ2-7,TGTGCCAGCAACCAGGGGGGCGCCTACGAGCAGTACTTC,CASNQGGAYEQYF
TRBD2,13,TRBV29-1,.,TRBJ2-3,TGCAGCGTTGCGGGACTAGCTTCAGATACGCAGTATTTT,CSVAGLASDTQYF
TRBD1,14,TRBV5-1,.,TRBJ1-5,TGCGCCAGCAGCTTGGGAGGGGGCGGTCAGCCCCAGCATTTT,CASSLGGGGQPQHF
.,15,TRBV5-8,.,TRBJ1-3,TGTGCCAGCAGCGCGCCACAGCTTACTGGAAACACCATATATTTT,CASSAPQLTGNTIYF
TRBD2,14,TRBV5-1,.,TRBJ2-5,TGCGCCAGCAGCCTGCGGGGGGTTCAAGAGACCCAGTACTTC,CASSLRGVQETQYF
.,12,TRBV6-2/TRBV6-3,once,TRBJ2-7,TGTGCCAGCAGCCAACTAATGAGGGAGCAGTACTTC,CASSQLMREQYF
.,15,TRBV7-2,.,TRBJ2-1,TGTGCCAGCAGCTCACCTCCGGGACTGGGGAATGAGCAGTTCTTC,CASSSPPGLGNEQFF
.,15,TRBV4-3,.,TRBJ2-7,TGCGCCAGCAGCCAAGAATCGGACAGCTCCTACGAGCAGTACTTC,CASSQESDSSYEQYF
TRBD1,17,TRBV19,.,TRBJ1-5,TGTGCCAGTAGTGCGCCGGGACAGGGGATTGGCAATCAGCCCCAGCATTTT,CASSAPGQGIGNQPQHF
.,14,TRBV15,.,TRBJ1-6,TGTGCCACCAGCAGAGATACAAGGAGCTCACCCCTCCACTTT,CATSRDTRSSPLHF
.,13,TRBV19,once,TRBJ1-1,TGTGCCAGCCAACGCCGGGGGACCGTTGAAGCTTTCTTT,CASQRRGTVEAFF
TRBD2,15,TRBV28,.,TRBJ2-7,TGTGCCAGCAGTTCACGACTAGCGGGGGGACGTGAGCAGTACTTC,CASSSRLAGGREQYF
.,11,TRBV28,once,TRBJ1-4,TGTGCCAGCAGTTTGGGGGGAAAACTGTTTTTT,CASSLGGKLFF
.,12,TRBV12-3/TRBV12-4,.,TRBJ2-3,TGTGCTGGGGGGGCAGGTACAGATACGCAGTATTTT,CAGGAGTDTQYF